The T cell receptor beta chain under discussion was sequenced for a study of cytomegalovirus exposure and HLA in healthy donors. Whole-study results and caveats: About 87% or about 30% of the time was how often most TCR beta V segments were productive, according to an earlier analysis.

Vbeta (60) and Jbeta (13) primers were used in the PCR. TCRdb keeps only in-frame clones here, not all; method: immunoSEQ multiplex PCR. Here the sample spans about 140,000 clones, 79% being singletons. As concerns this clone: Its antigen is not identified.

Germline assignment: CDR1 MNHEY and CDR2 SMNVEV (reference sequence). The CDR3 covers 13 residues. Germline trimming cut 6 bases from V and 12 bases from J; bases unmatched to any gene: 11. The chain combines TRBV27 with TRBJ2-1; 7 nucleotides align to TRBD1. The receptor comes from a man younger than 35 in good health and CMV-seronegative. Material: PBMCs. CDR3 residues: CASSQYYRGVQFF. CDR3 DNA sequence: TGTGCCAGCAGCCAATATTACAGGGGAGTGCAGTTCTTC.